This T cell receptor beta chain was recovered during a study of Ad26.COV2.S vaccination and SARS-CoV-2 variants. Findings and limits, study-wide: Possible underestimation of total T cell responses by the TCR breadth and depth analyses was noted.

Trimming shortened V by 4 bases and J by 6 bases, and 11 bases separated the two germline ends. This CDR3 contains 13 residues. CDR1 is SGHDT, CDR2 YYEEEE, per germline. Only in-frame clones appear in the TCRdb table, and some are missing; sequencing was by immunoSEQ multiplex PCR. Here the sample spans about 430,000 clones, more than 80% being singletons. Treatment: roughly 18 received Ad26.COV2.S at low or high dose, single or two shots; several received placebo; per-sample allocation not given. After the first vaccine or placebo injection, samples were drawn on day 63. Vaccination employed an Ad26 vector expressing the Wuhan-strain SARS-CoV-2 spike. Details on this clone: Its antigen is still unknown.

The chain joins TRBV5-6 to TRBJ1-5; D unresolved. The specimen was peripheral blood, collected in a trial of Ad26.COV2.S vaccine versus placebo. The source is a person aged 18-65 years who received the Ad26.COV2.S COVID-19 vaccine or a placebo. The CDR3 sequence is CASSLARVQPQHF. The CDR3 nucleotides read TGTGCCAGCAGCCTGGCGAGGGTTCAGCCCCAGCATTTT.